The 11 T cell receptor beta chains listed next were all sequenced from one sample in a study of blood T cell repertoires in COVID-19. Using immunoSEQ multiplex PCR, the repertoire was profiled, and TCRdb retains in-frame clones only, with some absent. The table shows approximately 150,000 clones, with under 80% occurring only once. Input material: peripheral blood. Receptors originate from a man between 60 and 75 years old with acute or convalescent COVID-19.

The chain has TRBV5-5 and TRBJ2-5; 12 bases fit TRBD2. Germline values: CDR1 SGHKS, CDR2 YYEKEE (reference sequence). The J segment lost 5 bases and the V segment lost 4 bases, leaving 6 bases of the junction unmatched. The CDR3 has 15 residues. CDR3 coding DNA: TGTGCCAGCAGCCCGAGACTAGCGGGGGCCGAGACCCAGTACTTC. Protein product: CASSPRLAGAETQYF.

The chain uses TRBV28 and TRBJ2-7; D is unresolved. This CDR3 region has 11 residues. Trimming took 10 bases from V and 5 from J, leaving 12 bases between them. Germline CDR1 and CDR2: MDHEN and SYDVKM. The CDR3 region is CATSIVDEQYF. In nucleotides, the CDR3 is TGTGCCACCTCTATTGTCGACGAGCAGTACTTC.

This clone was observed once. V usage is TRBV6-5 and J usage is TRBJ2-2; D is unresolved. V dropped 5 bases and J dropped 7 bases, with 11 bases sitting between them. The CDR3 sequence is 13 residues long. Germline-derived CDR1 and CDR2 are MNHEY and SVGAGI. The CDR3 reads CASSNIWSGELFF. The DNA for the CDR3 is TGTGCCAGCAGTAACATTTGGAGCGGGGAGCTGTTTTTT.

The rearrangement joins TRBV19 to TRBJ2-7; D perhaps matches TRBD1 (6 bases). The V and J ends lost 4 bases and 0 bases respectively, with 19 bases between them. There are 17 residues in the CDR3. Germline V gene sequence: CDR1 LNHDA, CDR2 SQIVND (reference sequence). For the CDR3, the DNA is TGTGCCAGTAGTAGCCTACAGGGCCGGGGAAGCTCCTACGAGCAGTACTTC. Its protein product is CASSSLQGRGSSYEQYF.

This chain uses TRBV5-6 with TRBJ1-6, with 9 nucleotides matching TRBD1. CDR3 length equals 15 residues. The germline V gene has CDR1 SGHDT and CDR2 YYEEEE. V lost 0 bases and J lost 10; bases outside the gene matches: 5. CDR3 in amino acids: CASSLDGTGRSPLHF. CDR3 in DNA: TGTGCCAGCAGCTTGGACGGGACAGGGCGGTCACCCCTCCACTTT.

This chain joins TRBV27 and TRBJ2-6, with 7 bases matching TRBD1. V shed 3 bases, J shed 2 bases, and the junction held 1 base outside the gene matches. Germline loops: CDR1 MNHEY, CDR2 SMNVEV (reference sequence). The CDR3 consists of 15 residues. The CDR3 sequence: CASSFTGAGANVLTF. For the CDR3, the DNA is TGTGCCAGCAGTTTTACAGGGGCTGGGGCCAACGTCCTGACTTTC.

The rearrangement joins TRBV5-1 to TRBJ2-3; TRBD2 matches at 8 bases. With 0 bases clipped from V and 3 bases from J, the junction kept 6 bases outside the gene matches. CDR1 is SGHRS, CDR2 YFSETQ, per germline. The CDR3 extends over 16 amino acids. CDR3 in amino acids: CASSLGGLGGTDTQYF. For the CDR3, the DNA is TGCGCCAGCAGCTTGGGGGGACTAGGGGGAACAGATACGCAGTATTTT.

The chain joins TRBV3-1 (or the pseudogene TRBV3-2) to TRBJ2-7, with 7 bases identical to TRBD2. Germline V gives CDR1 LGHDT, CDR2 YNNKEL (reference sequence). V lost 4 bases to trimming and J lost 4 bases; unmatched junction nucleotides: 10. CDR3 size: 15 residues. CDR3 sequence reads: CASSLPGRAGYEQYF. The CDR3 DNA sequence: TGTGCCAGCAGCCTACCAGGGAGGGCAGGTTACGAGCAGTACTTC.

There are a few counts of this clone. The chain couples TRBV28 to TRBJ2-5, with TRBD2 matching 7 bases. V lost 5 bases and J lost 4; bases outside the gene matches: 10. The CDR3 contains 15 residues. CDR1 is MDHEN and CDR2 is SYDVKM in the germline V gene. CDR3 in amino acids: CASSPLGSSGETQYF. DNA for the CDR3: TGTGCCAGCAGTCCCCTTGGTTCTAGCGGAGAGACCCAGTACTTC.

This clone was recorded a few times. The chain links TRBV18 to TRBJ2-7; D unresolved. V was cut by 0 bases and J by 2 bases, with 11 bases left in between. The CDR3 has 15 residues. Germline V gives CDR1 KGHSH, CDR2 LQKENI. CDR3: CASSPPELQPYEQYF. As DNA, the CDR3 is TGTGCCAGCTCACCACCGGAGCTCCAACCCTACGAGCAGTACTTC.

The sample holds a few counts of this clone. V is TRBV10-3 and J is TRBJ2-1, with TRBD2 matching over 9 bases. The CDR3 is 16 residues long. The trim removed 4 bases at V and 3 bases at J, leaving 7 bases unmatched. Germline CDR1 ENHRY, CDR2 SYGVKD. The CDR3 coding sequence is TGTGCCATCAGTGGTTCCGGGACTAGCCGCTACAATGAGCAGTTCTTC. Its protein product is CAISGSGTSRYNEQFF.